The 11 T cell receptor beta chains reported below all come from one sample, sequenced in a study of tumor-infiltrating lymphocytes in primary liver carcinoma. Making TCR beta cDNA involved approximately 520 ng total RNA and a constant-region primer. Investigators got TCR beta libraries out of three nested multiplex PCR rounds, done with slightly modified ARM-PCR. In the first two PCR rounds, TRBV1-TRBV30 forward primers were paired with a C-beta reverse primer, and each round lasted roughly 9 cycles. MiXCR, run by TCRdb on the multiplex PCR reads, gives a single entry per CDR3 protein. The table shows 40,000 to 60,000 distinct CDR3 sequences, with 55% to 75% occurring only once. Scientists recovered RNA and DNA together from around 20-30 mg of unsorted bulk tissue. The specimen sequenced was liver tumor tissue from sampling region 5. The subset: tumor region T5, tumor centre. These receptors were collected from a middle-aged man with primary liver carcinoma and hepatitis B virus infection.

The chain uses TRBV6-2 or TRBV6-3 and TRBJ2-3; D is unclear. Trimming shortened V by 10 bases and J by 4 bases, and 18 bases separated the two germline ends. In germline, CDR1 is MNHEY, CDR2 SVGEGT. The CDR3 length is 14 residues. CDR3 bases: TGTGCCAAGAGTCCAGCCTTAAGGTCAGATACGCAGTATTTT. Translation: CAKSPALRSDTQYF.

Points on this clonotype: A much bigger clone sits one base away, suggesting this may be a read error. The chain carries TRBV28 and TRBJ1-2; a possible D gene is TRBD1 (5 bases). The CDR3 has 14 amino acids. Per germline, CDR1 MDHEN and CDR2 SYDVKM. This CDR3 reads CASSSPGLYYAYTF. The CDR3 coding sequence is TGTGCCAGCAGTTCTCCGGGGCTTTACTATGCCTACACCTTC.

This clonotype has at least ten counts. The chain links TRBV11-2 to TRBJ2-7; 9 bases fit TRBD1. This CDR3 spans 15 amino acids. Germline assignment: CDR1 SGHAT and CDR2 FQNNGV. V shed 2 bases, J shed 4 bases, and the junction held 6 bases outside the gene matches. The chain's CDR3 is CASSLPGQGLYEQYF. Written as DNA, the CDR3 is TGTGCCAGCAGCTTACCGGGACAGGGACTTTACGAGCAGTACTTC. The full variable domain, rest sourced from reference TRBV11-2 and TRBJ2-7, is EAGVAQSPRYKIIEKRQSVAFWCNPISGHATLYWYQQILGQGPKLLIQFQNNGVVDDSQLPKDRFSAERLKGVDSTLKIQPAKLEDSAVYLCASSLPGQGLYEQYFGPGTRLTVT.

Notes on this clonotype: The junction does not match germline at one end; this may be a read error. This chain connects TRBV5-6 to TRBJ1-5; 9 bases are shared with TRBD1. The CDR3 runs to 16 residues. CDR1 and CDR2 (germline): SGHDT, YYEEEE. The CDR3 region is CASSYAGTGMDQPQHF. In DNA, the CDR3 is TGTGCAAGCAGCTACGCTGGGACAGGGATGGATCAGCCCCAGCATTTT.

The table lists this clonotype with a few counts. Possible read error: a much larger clone is one base away. The chain couples TRBV14 to TRBJ1-5; D remains unclear. V was clipped by 0 bases and J by 0 bases, with 18 bases between them. This CDR3 has 19 residues. Germline CDR1 SGHDN, CDR2 FVKESK. CDR3 nucleotides: TGTGCCAGCAGCCAAGATGATCCTCGAGAGGGAAATAGCAATCAGCCCCAGCATTTT. This sequence encodes CASSQDDPREGNSNQPQHF.

On this clonotype itself: At one end the junction does not follow the germline gene, possibly because of a read error. The V call is TRBV11-2, the J call TRBJ2-2; 10 nucleotides agree with TRBD2. The CDR3 contains 15 residues. Per the germline V gene, CDR1 is SGHAT and CDR2 is FQNNGV. CDR3 loop: CASSPSGRGTGGLFF. In DNA form, the CDR3 reads TGTGCCAGCAGCCCAAGCGGGAGGGGTACCGGGGGGCTGTTTTTC.

On this clonotype itself: Its ends do not fully match the called genes, so a read error is possible. This chain connects TRBV7-8 to TRBJ2-3; 15 bases agree with TRBD2. Germline loops: CDR1 SGHVS, CDR2 FQNEAQ. The CDR3 contains 16 residues. The CDR3 reads CTSSSSGTSGRSTQYF. The DNA of the CDR3 is TGTACCAGCAGTTCCTCCGGGACTAGCGGGAGGAGTACGCAGTATTTT.

In the case of this clonotype: A much larger clone differs from this one at a single base, so this may be a read error. The chain couples TRBV29-1 to TRBJ1-1; a possible D gene is TRBD1 (6 bases). The germline CDR1 and CDR2 sequences are SQVTM and ANQGSEA. Between the trimmed V and J ends, which lost 8 bases and 3 bases, there was a span of 19 bases. The CDR3 has 14 amino acids. CDR3 amino acids: CSIARGPEDTEAFF. The CDR3 DNA reads TGCAGCATTGCGCGGGGGCCGGAGGACACTGAAGCTTTCTTT.

This clonotype came up once. This CDR3 fails to terminate in the conserved phenylalanine or tryptophan, so it likely reflects a read error. The DNA is omitted, as the CDR3 cannot be located on it reliably, and the CDR3 follows TCRdb's listing. The chain joins TRBV11-2 to TRBJ1-2. The CDR3 has 13 residues if both end residues are counted. Germline V gene data show CDR1 as SGHAT and CDR2 as FQNNGV. The CDR3 reads CASSLEGNYGYTI.

Concerning this clonotype itself: One junction end disagrees with the germline gene, perhaps due to a read error. This chain connects TRBV29-1 to TRBJ2-1; TRBD1 agrees at 10 bases. Germline assignment: CDR1 SQVTM and CDR2 ANQGSEA. The CDR3 is 14 amino acids. Here the CDR3 reads CSALPGQGMDEQLF. CDR3 nucleotide sequence: TGCAGCGCATTGCCGGGACAGGGGATGGATGAGCAGTTATTC.

In regard to this clonotype: It may be a read error: a sequence one base away is much more abundant. V and J are TRBV28 and TRBJ2-6; the D gene is possibly TRBD1 (5 bases). V was trimmed by 7 bases and J by 3 bases, leaving 16 bases between them. CDR1 MDHEN and CDR2 SYDVKM come from the germline V gene. The CDR3 covers 16 residues. Here the CDR3 reads CASNSRGAVGANVLTF. CDR3 in DNA: TGTGCCAGCAATTCAAGGGGCGCGGTTGGGGCCAACGTCCTGACTTTC.